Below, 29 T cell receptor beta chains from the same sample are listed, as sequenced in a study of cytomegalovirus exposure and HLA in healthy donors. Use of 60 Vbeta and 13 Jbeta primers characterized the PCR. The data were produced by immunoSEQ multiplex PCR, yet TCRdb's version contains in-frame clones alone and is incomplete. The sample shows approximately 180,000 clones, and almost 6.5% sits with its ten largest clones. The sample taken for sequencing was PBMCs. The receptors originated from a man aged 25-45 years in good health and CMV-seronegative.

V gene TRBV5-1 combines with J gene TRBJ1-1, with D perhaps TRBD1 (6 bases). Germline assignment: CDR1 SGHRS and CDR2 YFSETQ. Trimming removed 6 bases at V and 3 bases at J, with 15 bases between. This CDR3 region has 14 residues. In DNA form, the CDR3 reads TGCGCCAGCACCCCAGGGGCGCTGGACACTGAAGCTTTCTTT. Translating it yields CASTPGALDTEAFF.

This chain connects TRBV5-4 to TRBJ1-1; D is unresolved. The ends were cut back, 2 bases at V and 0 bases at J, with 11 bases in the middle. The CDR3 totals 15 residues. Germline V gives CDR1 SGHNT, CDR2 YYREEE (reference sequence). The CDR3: CASSFLGTLNTEAFF. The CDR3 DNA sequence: TGTGCCAGCAGCTTCCTGGGCACCTTGAACACTGAAGCTTTCTTT.

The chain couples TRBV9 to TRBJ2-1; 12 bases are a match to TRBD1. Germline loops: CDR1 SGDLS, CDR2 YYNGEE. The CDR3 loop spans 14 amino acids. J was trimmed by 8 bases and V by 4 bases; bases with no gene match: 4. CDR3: CASSYGTGGDEQFF. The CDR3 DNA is TGTGCCAGCAGCTACGGGACAGGGGGCGATGAGCAGTTCTTC.

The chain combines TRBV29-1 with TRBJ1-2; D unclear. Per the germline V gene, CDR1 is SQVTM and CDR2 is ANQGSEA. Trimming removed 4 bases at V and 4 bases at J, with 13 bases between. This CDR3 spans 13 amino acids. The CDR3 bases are TGCAGCGTTGTGACACTCCTTGGCTATGGCTACACCTTC. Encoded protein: CSVVTLLGYGYTF.

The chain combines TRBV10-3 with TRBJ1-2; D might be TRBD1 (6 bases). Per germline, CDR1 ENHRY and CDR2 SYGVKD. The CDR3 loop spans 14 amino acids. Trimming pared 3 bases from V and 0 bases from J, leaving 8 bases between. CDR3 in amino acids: CAISDRGSNYGYTF. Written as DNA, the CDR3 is TGTGCCATCAGTGACAGGGGTTCTAACTATGGCTACACCTTC.

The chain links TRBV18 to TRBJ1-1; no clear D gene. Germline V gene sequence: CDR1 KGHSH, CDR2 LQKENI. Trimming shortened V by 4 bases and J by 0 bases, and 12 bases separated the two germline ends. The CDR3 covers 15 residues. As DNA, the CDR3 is TGTGCCAGCTCACTCGGCGGGCCCCTGAACACTGAAGCTTTCTTT. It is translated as CASSLGGPLNTEAFF. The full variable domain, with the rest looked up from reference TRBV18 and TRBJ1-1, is NAGVMQNPRHLVRRRGQEARLRCSPMKGHSHVYWYRQLPEEGLKFMVYLQKENIIDESGMPKERFSAEFPKEGPSILRIQQVVRGDSAAYFCASSLGGPLNTEAFFGQGTRLTVV.

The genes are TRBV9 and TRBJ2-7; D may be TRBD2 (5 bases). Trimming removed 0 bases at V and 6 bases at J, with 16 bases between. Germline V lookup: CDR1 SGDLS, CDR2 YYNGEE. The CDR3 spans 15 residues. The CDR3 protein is CASSVGASYPSEQYF. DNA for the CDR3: TGTGCCAGCAGCGTAGGGGCTAGCTATCCGTCCGAGCAGTACTTC.

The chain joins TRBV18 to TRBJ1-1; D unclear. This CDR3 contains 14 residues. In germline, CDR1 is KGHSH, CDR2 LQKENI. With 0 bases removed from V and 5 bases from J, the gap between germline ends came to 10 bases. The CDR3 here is CASSPPGGWTEAFF. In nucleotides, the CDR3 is TGTGCCAGCTCACCACCGGGAGGGTGGACTGAAGCTTTCTTT.

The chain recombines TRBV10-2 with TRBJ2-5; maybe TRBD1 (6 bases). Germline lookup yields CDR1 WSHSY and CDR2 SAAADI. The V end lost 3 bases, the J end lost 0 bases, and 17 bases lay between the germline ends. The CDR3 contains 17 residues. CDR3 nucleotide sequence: TGCGCCAGCAGTGAAGCGTCGAGGACAGTTAACCAAGAGACCCAGTACTTC. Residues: CASSEASRTVNQETQYF.

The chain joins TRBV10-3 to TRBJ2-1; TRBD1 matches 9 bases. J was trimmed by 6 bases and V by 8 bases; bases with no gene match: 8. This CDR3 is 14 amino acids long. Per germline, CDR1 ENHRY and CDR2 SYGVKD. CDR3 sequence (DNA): TGTGCCATCTCTGGACAGGGGAGGTTCAATGAGCAGTTCTTC. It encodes CAISGQGRFNEQFF.

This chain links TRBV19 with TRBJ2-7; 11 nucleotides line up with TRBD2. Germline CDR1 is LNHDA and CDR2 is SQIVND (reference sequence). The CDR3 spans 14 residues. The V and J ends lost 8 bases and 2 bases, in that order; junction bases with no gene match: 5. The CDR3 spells CASAGTSGTYEQYF. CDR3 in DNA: TGTGCCAGTGCCGGGACTAGCGGTACCTACGAGCAGTACTTC.

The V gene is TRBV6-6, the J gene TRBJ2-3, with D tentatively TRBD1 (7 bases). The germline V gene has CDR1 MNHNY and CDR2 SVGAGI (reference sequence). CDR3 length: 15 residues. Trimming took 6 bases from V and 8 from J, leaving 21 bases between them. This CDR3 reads CASSGRQGSLSTQYF. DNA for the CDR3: TGTGCCAGCAGCGGGAGACAGGGTAGCCTGAGTACGCAGTATTTT.

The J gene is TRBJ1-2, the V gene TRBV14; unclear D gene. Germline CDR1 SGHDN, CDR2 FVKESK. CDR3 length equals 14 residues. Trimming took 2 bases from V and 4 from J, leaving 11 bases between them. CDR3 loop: CASSQLYGFYGYTF. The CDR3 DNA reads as TGTGCCAGCAGCCAACTTTACGGGTTCTATGGCTACACCTTC. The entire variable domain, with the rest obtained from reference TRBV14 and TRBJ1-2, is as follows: EAGVTQFPSHSVIEKGQTVTLRCDPISGHDNLYWYRRVMGKEIKFLLHFVKESKQDESGMPNNRFLAERTGGTYSTLKVQPAELEDSGVYFCASSQLYGFYGYTFGSGTRLTVV.

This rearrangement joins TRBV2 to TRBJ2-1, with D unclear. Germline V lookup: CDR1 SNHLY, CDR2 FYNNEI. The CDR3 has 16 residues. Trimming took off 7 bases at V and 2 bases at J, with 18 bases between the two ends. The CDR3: CASKPPERPTYNEQFF. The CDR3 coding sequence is TGTGCCAGCAAGCCCCCCGAGAGGCCCACCTACAATGAGCAGTTCTTC.

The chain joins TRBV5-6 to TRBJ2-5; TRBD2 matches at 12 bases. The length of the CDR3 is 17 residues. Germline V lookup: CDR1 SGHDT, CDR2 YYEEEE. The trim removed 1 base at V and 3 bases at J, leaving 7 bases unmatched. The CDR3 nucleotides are TGTGCCAGCAGCTTGTTGGCTAGCGGGAGGGGTAAAGAGACCCAGTACTTC. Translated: CASSLLASGRGKETQYF.

CDR3 in DNA: TGTGCCAGCAGCTTTCTAGCGGGGGGCGGGGTAGTAGTTGAGACCCAGTACTTC. Its translation is CASSFLAGGGVVVETQYF. The genes are TRBV7-2 and TRBJ2-5; 11 bases agree with TRBD2. V was pared by 3 bases and J by 5 bases, with 14 bases of the junction left unmatched. This CDR3 contains 18 residues. Germline V lookup: CDR1 SGHTA, CDR2 FQGNSA.

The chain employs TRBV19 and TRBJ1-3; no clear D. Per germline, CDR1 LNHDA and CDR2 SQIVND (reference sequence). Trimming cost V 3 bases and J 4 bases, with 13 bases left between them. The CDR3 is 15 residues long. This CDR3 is CASSMVGLGGNTIYF. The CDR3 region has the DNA TGTGCCAGTAGTATGGTTGGACTAGGGGGAAACACCATATATTTT.

The DNA for the CDR3 is TGTGCCAGCAGCTTAGAAGGGACTAGAGGGAATGAGCAGTTCTTC. Translated, it gives CASSLEGTRGNEQFF. The rearrangement joins TRBV7-7 to TRBJ2-1; 8 bases are shared with TRBD2. In germline, CDR1 is SSHAT, CDR2 FNYEAQ (reference sequence). This CDR3 has 15 amino acids. V dropped 1 base and J dropped 7; count of bases not matched to a gene: 6.

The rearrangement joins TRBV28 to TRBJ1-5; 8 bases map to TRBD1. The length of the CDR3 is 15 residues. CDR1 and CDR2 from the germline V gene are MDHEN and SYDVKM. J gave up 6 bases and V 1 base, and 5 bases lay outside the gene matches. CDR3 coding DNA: TGTGCCAGCAGTTTATATGGCAGGGGGCTTCAGCCCCAGCATTTT. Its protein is CASSLYGRGLQPQHF.

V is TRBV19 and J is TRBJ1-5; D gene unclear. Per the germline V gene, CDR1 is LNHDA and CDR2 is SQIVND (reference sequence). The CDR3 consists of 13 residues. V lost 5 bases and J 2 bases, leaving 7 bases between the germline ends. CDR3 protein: CASSEQRNQPQHF. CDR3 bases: TGTGCCAGTAGTGAACAGCGCAATCAGCCCCAGCATTTT.

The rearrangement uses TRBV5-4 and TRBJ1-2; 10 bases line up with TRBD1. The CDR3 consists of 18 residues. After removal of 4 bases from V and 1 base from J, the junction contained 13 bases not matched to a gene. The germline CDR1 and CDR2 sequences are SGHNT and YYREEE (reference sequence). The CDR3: CASSRLISTGGNNYGYTF. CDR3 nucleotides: TGTGCCAGCAGCCGGCTGATCTCGACAGGGGGCAATAACTATGGCTACACCTTC.

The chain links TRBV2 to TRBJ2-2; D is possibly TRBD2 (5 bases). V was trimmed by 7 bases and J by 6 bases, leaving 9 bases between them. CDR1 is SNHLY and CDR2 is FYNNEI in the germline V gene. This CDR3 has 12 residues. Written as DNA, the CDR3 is TGTGCCAGCACTGGGCGGGCCGGGGAGCTGTTTTTT. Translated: CASTGRAGELFF.

The CDR3 loop reads CASRPPTTIWNEQFF. The CDR3 bases are TGTGCCAGTCGCCCCCCCACTACGATATGGAATGAGCAGTTCTTC. V and J are TRBV27 and TRBJ2-1; D is undetermined. The CDR3 is 15 residues long. The V gene's germline CDR1 is MNHEY and CDR2 SMNVEV (reference sequence). V lost 9 bases, J lost 7 bases, and 22 bases lay in between.

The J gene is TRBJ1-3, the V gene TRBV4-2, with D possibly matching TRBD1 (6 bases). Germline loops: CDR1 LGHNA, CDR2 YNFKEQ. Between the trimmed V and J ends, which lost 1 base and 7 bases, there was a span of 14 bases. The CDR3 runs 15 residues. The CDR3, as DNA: TGTGCCAGCAGCCAAGGAAGGGCAGGGGCGAACACCATATATTTT. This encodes CASSQGRAGANTIYF.

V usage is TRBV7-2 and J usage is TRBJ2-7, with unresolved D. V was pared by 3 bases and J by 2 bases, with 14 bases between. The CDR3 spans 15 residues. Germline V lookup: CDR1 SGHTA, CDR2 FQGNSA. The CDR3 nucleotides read TGTGCCAGCAGCTTTCGTAGTCCGTCCCCCTACGAGCAGTACTTC. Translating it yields CASSFRSPSPYEQYF.

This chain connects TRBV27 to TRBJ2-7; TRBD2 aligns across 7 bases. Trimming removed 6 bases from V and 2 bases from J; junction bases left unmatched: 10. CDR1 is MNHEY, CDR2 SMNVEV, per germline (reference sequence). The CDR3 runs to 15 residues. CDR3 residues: CASSLVGGTPYEQYF. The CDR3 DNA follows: TGTGCCAGCAGCTTGGTGGGAGGGACGCCCTACGAGCAGTACTTC.

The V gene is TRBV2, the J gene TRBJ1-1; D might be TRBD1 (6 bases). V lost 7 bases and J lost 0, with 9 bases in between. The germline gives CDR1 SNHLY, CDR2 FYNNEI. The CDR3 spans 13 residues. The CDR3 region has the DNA TGTGCCAGCAATTCAGGGGTGAACACTGAAGCTTTCTTT. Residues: CASNSGVNTEAFF.

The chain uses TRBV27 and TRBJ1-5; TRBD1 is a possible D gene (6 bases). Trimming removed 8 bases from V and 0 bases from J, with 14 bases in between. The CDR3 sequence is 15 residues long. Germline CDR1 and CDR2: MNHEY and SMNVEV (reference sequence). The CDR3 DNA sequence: TGTGCCAGCCGACATGCGGGGGCTAGCAATCAGCCCCAGCATTTT. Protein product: CASRHAGASNQPQHF.

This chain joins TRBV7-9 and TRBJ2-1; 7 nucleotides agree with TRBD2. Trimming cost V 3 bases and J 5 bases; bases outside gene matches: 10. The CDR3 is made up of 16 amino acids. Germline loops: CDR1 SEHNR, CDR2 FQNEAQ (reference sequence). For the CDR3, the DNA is TGTGCCAGCAGCTTCTTTGGGCGGGGGACCCACAATGAGCAGTTCTTC. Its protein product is CASSFFGRGTHNEQFF.